This T cell receptor beta chain was identified in a study of OX40 agonist ivuxolimab in advanced cancers. Whole-study findings and limits: Fewer expanded clones were found on average in CD4+ than in CD8+ T cells.

A word on this clone: Antigen unknown.

V shed 4 bases and J shed 5 bases, with 8 bases lying between them. CDR1 PRHDT and CDR2 FYEKMQ come from the germline V gene (reference sequence). This CDR3 has 12 amino acids. TCRdb's table, derived via immunoSEQ multiplex PCR, lists solely in-frame clones and lacks some. The sample records fewer than 60,000 clones, less than 90% being singletons. At baseline, cycle 4 day 1, and cycle 7 day 1, blood was sampled. This sequence originates from an adult with an advanced solid tumor such as melanoma, head and neck, liver or kidney cancer. This sequence joins TRBV13 and TRBJ1-1; D is ambiguous. The material sequenced was CD4+ or CD8+ T cells sorted from blood, taken in a trial of the OX40 agonist ivuxolimab. The CDR3 nucleotides read TGTGCCAGCAGCTCCGCCACTACTGAAGCTTTCTTT. It specifies CASSSATTEAFF.